This is a list of T cell receptor beta chains from one sample in a study of blood T cell repertoires in COVID-19. The table came from immunoSEQ multiplex PCR; TCRdb's copy has only in-frame clones and leaves some out. Altogether about 120,000 clones are present, around 80% being singletons, with the ten largest covering approximately 0.77%. The sequencing sample was made of peripheral blood. These receptors originate from a woman in her 70s with acute or convalescent COVID-19. Each CDR3 is given with its conserved first and last residue. The D gene is left open where the match is weak. Clone size is not always given. Where it is, it says once, few, many or a class for expanded clones.

clone size | J gene | D gene | V gene | CDR3 protein | CDR3 DNA
NA | TRBJ1-2 | NA | TRBV5-6 | CASSLVGNRESGYTF | TGTGCCAGCAGCTTGGTAGGGAACAGGGAGAGCGGCTACACCTTC
NA | TRBJ2-5 | TRBD1 | TRBV5-1 | CASSMTGLETQYF | TGCGCCAGCAGCATGACAGGGTTAGAGACCCAGTACTTC
once | TRBJ2-3 | TRBD2 | TRBV3-1/TRBV3-2 | CASSQTSGRDTQYF | TGTGCCAGCAGCCAAACTAGCGGGAGAGATACGCAGTATTTT
NA | TRBJ2-7 | TRBD1 | TRBV3-1/TRBV3-2 | CASRSQGSYEQYF | TGTGCCAGCAGATCACAGGGGTCGTACGAGCAGTACTTC
NA | TRBJ2-3 | NA | TRBV9 | CASSSSWSTDTQYF | TGTGCCAGCAGCTCGAGTTGGAGCACAGATACGCAGTATTTT
NA | TRBJ2-1 | TRBD1 | TRBV7-2 | CASSLQQGALNEQFF | TGTGCCAGCAGCTTACAACAGGGGGCGCTCAATGAGCAGTTCTTC
once | TRBJ1-3 | NA | TRBV5-6 | CASSSVREAGGFRTIYF | TGTGCCAGCAGCTCAGTAAGGGAAGCTGGGGGGTTCCGCACCATATATTTT
NA | TRBJ2-5 | NA | TRBV7-2 | CASSFDSQETQYF | TGTGCCAGCAGCTTCGACTCCCAAGAGACCCAGTACTTC
NA | TRBJ1-6 | NA | TRBV2 | CASKGEGNSPLHF | TGTGCCAGCAAAGGGGAAGGGAATTCACCCCTCCACTTT
NA | TRBJ2-5 | TRBD2 | TRBV7-3 | CASSSDQTSGGQETQYF | TGTGCCAGCAGCTCTGACCAGACTAGCGGGGGGCAAGAGACCCAGTACTTC
NA | TRBJ2-3 | TRBD2 | TRBV6-2/TRBV6-3 | CASSPGRRPDTQYF | TGTGCCAGCAGTCCCGGGAGGAGACCCGATACGCAGTATTTT
NA | TRBJ2-7 | NA | TRBV5-4 | CASSPEGTHPNEQYF | TGTGCCAGCAGCCCGGAGGGGACGCACCCCAACGAGCAGTACTTC
NA | TRBJ1-2 | NA | TRBV7-2 | CASSLAGRESGYTF | TGTGCCAGCAGCTTAGCAGGAAGGGAGAGTGGCTACACCTTC
NA | TRBJ2-2 | TRBD1 | TRBV29-1 | CSVQKRQGRSGELFF | TGCAGCGTCCAAAAACGACAGGGGCGGTCCGGGGAGCTGTTTTTT
NA | TRBJ1-6 | NA | TRBV4-1 | CASSQDLDSYSPLHF | TGCGCCAGCAGCCAAGATCTGGACAGCTATTCACCCCTCCACTTT
few | TRBJ1-5 | TRBD1 | TRBV5-4 | CASSLTGSNQPQHF | TGTGCCAGCAGCCTGACAGGGAGCAATCAGCCCCAGCATTTT
NA | TRBJ2-7 | TRBD2 | TRBV7-2 | CASSFSGTSGYEQYF | TGTGCCAGCAGCTTTTCCGGGACTAGCGGCTACGAGCAGTACTTC
NA | TRBJ2-3 | NA | TRBV5-1 | CASSLRTVTDTQYF | TGCGCCAGCAGCTTAAGGACAGTCACAGATACGCAGTATTTT
NA | TRBJ2-6 | TRBD1 | TRBV6-4 | CASSEGQGGANVLTF | TGTGCCAGCAGTGAGGGACAGGGTGGGGCCAACGTCCTGACTTTC
NA | TRBJ1-3 | NA | TRBV6-1 | CASSEVTGSGNTIYF | TGTGCCAGCAGTGAAGTAACAGGCTCTGGAAACACCATATATTTT
NA | TRBJ2-3 | TRBD2 | TRBV7-2 | CASSRRTSGGVTQYF | TGTGCCAGCAGCCGGCGGACTAGCGGGGGAGTAACGCAGTATTTT
NA | TRBJ2-3 | NA | TRBV7-9 | CASTNTPDTQYF | TGTGCCAGCACCAACACTCCAGATACGCAGTATTTT
NA | TRBJ1-1 | TRBD1 | TRBV2 | CASNTDRDTEAFF | TGTGCCAGCAACACTGACAGGGACACTGAAGCTTTCTTT
NA | TRBJ2-3 | NA | TRBV3-1/TRBV3-2 | CASSPELGAIRTDTQYF | TGTGCCAGCAGCCCAGAATTGGGGGCGATTCGCACAGATACGCAGTATTTT
few | TRBJ1-2 | NA | TRBV7-9 | CASSPGVYYGYTF | TGTGCCAGCAGTCCAGGGGTTTACTATGGCTACACCTTC
NA | TRBJ2-7 | TRBD1 | TRBV6-5 | CASSPPGQGKHEQYF | TGTGCCAGCAGTCCACCGGGACAGGGGAAGCACGAGCAGTACTTC
NA | TRBJ2-7 | TRBD2 | TRBV7-9 | CASSLHAGGGDEQYF | TGTGCCAGCAGCTTACATGCGGGAGGCGGTGACGAGCAGTACTTC
NA | TRBJ2-1 | NA | TRBV7-9 | CASSGRGQRSYNEQFF | TGTGCCAGCAGTGGGAGGGGACAACGCTCCTACAATGAGCAGTTCTTC
NA | TRBJ2-1 | TRBD2 | TRBV29-1 | CSGGTSGMGEQFF | TGCAGCGGCGGGACTAGCGGGATGGGAGAGCAGTTCTTC
NA | TRBJ1-1 | NA | TRBV28 | CASSRPGMNTEAFF | TGTGCCAGCAGTCGGCCGGGGATGAACACTGAAGCTTTCTTT
NA | TRBJ2-5 | TRBD1 | TRBV19 | CASSMMGQPQETQYF | TGTGCCAGTAGTATGATGGGACAGCCCCAAGAGACCCAGTACTTC
NA | TRBJ1-5 | NA | TRBV29-1 | CSVGGGRQPQHF | TGCAGCGTTGGTGGAGGGCGGCAGCCCCAGCATTTT
NA | TRBJ1-1 | NA | TRBV5-6 | CASSSGGGLPNEAFF | TGTGCCAGCAGCTCGGGGGGAGGGCTCCCTAATGAAGCTTTCTTT
NA | TRBJ2-7 | TRBD2 | TRBV10-1 | CASRSSSGGEQYF | TGCGCCAGCCGGAGTTCTAGCGGGGGCGAGCAGTACTTC
NA | TRBJ1-2 | NA | TRBV7-9 | CASSLIGEAYGYTF | TGTGCCAGCAGCTTAATAGGGGAAGCCTATGGCTACACCTTC
NA | TRBJ1-5 | TRBD1 | TRBV30 | CAWSPAGTGVSQPQHF | TGTGCCTGGAGCCCGGCCGGGACAGGGGTGAGTCAGCCCCAGCATTTT